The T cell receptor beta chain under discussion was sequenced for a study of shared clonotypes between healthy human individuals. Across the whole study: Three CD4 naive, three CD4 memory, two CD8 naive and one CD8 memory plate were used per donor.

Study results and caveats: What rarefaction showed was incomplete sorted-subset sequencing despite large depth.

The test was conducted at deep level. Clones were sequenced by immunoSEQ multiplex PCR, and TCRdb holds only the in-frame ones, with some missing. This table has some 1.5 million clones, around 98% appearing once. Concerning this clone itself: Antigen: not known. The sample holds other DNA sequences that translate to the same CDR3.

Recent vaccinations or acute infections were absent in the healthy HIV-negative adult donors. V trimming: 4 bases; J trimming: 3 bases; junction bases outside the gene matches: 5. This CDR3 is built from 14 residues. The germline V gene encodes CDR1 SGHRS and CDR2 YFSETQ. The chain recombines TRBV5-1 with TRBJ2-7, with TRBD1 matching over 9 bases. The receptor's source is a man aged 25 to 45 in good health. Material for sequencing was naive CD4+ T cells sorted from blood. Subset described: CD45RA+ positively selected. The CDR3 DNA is TGCGCCAGCAGCACGGGACAGGGCCACTACGAGCAGTACTTC. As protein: CASSTGQGHYEQYF.